The 27 T cell receptor beta chains given below trace back to one sample, sequenced in a study of monozygotic twins with cystic fibrosis (dated by TCRdb to about 2021). Receptor libraries were prepared by the immunoSEQ multiplex PCR assay. TCRdb took over this immuneACCESS table, retaining in-frame rearrangements with V and J assigned. Such tables are incomplete; in checked studies, under half of the missing clones stem from an unresolved V gene, and the remainder is unexplained. The sample has approximately 25,000 clones on record, 75% to 95% of them singletons. The ten largest clones represent about 0.3% of the sample. Specimen: blood. The origin of the receptors is a girl aged 2 to 9 with cystic fibrosis.

J is TRBJ1-2 and V is TRBV23-1, with a weak D call TRBD1 (6 bases). TRBV23-1 is treated as an ORF (open reading frame) with a function not yet certain. With 3 bases removed from V and 7 bases from J, the gap between germline ends came to 6 bases. The CDR3 has 11 residues. CDR3 coding DNA: TGCGCCAGCAGTCACAGGGGTGGCTACACCTTC. Translation gives CASSHRGGYTF.

The J gene is TRBJ2-7, the V gene TRBV5-1, with D possibly matching TRBD1 (5 bases). The V gene's germline CDR1 is SGHRS and CDR2 YFSETQ. V was cut by 0 bases and J by 6 bases, with 13 bases left in between. The CDR3 length is 14 residues. The DNA of the CDR3 is TGCGCCAGCAGCTTGGGGTCCCCAGGGATCGAGCAGTACTTC. Encoded protein: CASSLGSPGIEQYF.

V gene TRBV4-3 combines with J gene TRBJ1-1; possibly TRBD1 for D (5 bases). This CDR3 contains 16 residues. Trimming took off 3 bases at V and 0 bases at J, with 14 bases between the two ends. CDR1 and CDR2 (germline): LGHNA, YSLEER. CDR3 region: CASSQAPGPLNTEAFF. CDR3 nucleotide sequence: TGCGCCAGCAGCCAGGCGCCGGGACCTTTGAACACTGAAGCTTTCTTT.

The chain is built from TRBV5-4 and TRBJ2-7; D may correspond to TRBD1 or TRBD2 (5 bases each). Germline CDR1 is SGHNT and CDR2 is YYREEE (reference sequence). Deletions cut 4 bases from V and 0 bases from J, with 11 bases between. The CDR3 spans 14 residues. CDR3 DNA sequence: TGTGCCAGCAGCCCGGGACCGGGCTCCTACGAGCAGTACTTC. Translation gives CASSPGPGSYEQYF.

The CDR3 here is CARSPGQVFYEQYF. The CDR3 DNA follows: TGTGCCAGAAGCCCTGGACAGGTTTTCTACGAGCAGTACTTC. The chain joins TRBV5-3 to TRBJ2-7; 7 bases map to TRBD1. TRBV5-3 qualifies as an ORF whose function is uncertain. With V trimmed by 4 bases and J by 3 bases, 7 bases remained unmatched. CDR3 size: 14 residues.

The genes are TRBV6-5 and TRBJ1-2, with unresolved D. V lost 2 bases and J 8 bases, leaving 15 bases between the germline ends. The CDR3 has 14 residues. The V gene's germline CDR1 is MNHEY and CDR2 SVGAGI. The CDR3 bases are TGTGCCAGCAGTTACGGCGTTGCAGGCGGCGGCTACACCTTC. Translated, it gives CASSYGVAGGGYTF.

The chain uses TRBV6-1 and TRBJ2-3; 11 nucleotides agree with TRBD2. Germline CDR1 MNHNS, CDR2 SASEGT. The J segment lost 4 bases and the V segment lost 4 bases, leaving 1 base of the junction unmatched. CDR3 length equals 14 residues. CDR3 DNA sequence: TGTGCCAGCAGTGTAGCGGGGGGGCCAGATACGCAGTATTTT. This gives the protein CASSVAGGPDTQYF.

The J gene is TRBJ2-1, the V gene TRBV21-1; TRBD2, the table's D call, was not compared with the DNA. TRBV21-1 is designated a pseudogene. The CDR3 has 16 residues. This CDR3 reads CASSKRREKSYNEQFF. CDR3 DNA: TGTGCCAGCAGCAAACGGCGGGAGAAGTCCTACAATGAGCAGTTCTTC.

V usage is TRBV4-3 and J usage is TRBJ2-1, with 7 nucleotides matching TRBD1. The CDR3 has 15 residues. V trimming: 0 bases; J trimming: 9 bases; junction bases outside the gene matches: 8. Germline V gene data show CDR1 as LGHNA and CDR2 as YSLEER. CDR3 sequence (DNA): TGCGCCAGCAGCCAAGAAGCGACAGGGTTGGCTGAGCAGTTCTTC. Residues: CASSQEATGLAEQFF.

The chain couples TRBV28 to TRBJ2-7; 8 nucleotides agree with TRBD1. V was clipped by 8 bases and J by 5 bases; unmatched bases: 14. Germline CDR1 and CDR2: MDHEN and SYDVKM. The CDR3 is 15 residues long. CDR3: CASPPHQGAPHEQYF. For the CDR3, the DNA is TGTGCCAGCCCCCCCCACCAGGGGGCGCCCCACGAGCAGTACTTC.

The chain recombines TRBV13 with TRBJ1-1; possibly TRBD1 for D (6 bases). From germline, CDR1 is PRHDT and CDR2 FYEKMQ (reference sequence). Trimming cost V 4 bases and J 7 bases, with 10 bases left between them. The CDR3 consists of 12 residues. CDR3 residues: CASSSDRDEAFF. The CDR3, as DNA: TGTGCCAGCAGCTCGGACAGAGATGAAGCTTTCTTT.

This clone was picked up one time. The chain has TRBV9 and TRBJ1-6; D is unclear. Trimming took off 0 bases at V and 5 bases at J, with 9 bases between the two ends. CDR1 and CDR2 (germline): SGDLS, YYNGEE. The CDR3 length is 15 residues. The chain's CDR3 is CASSVEGRDNSPLHF. As DNA, the CDR3 is TGTGCCAGCAGCGTAGAGGGAAGGGATAATTCACCCCTCCACTTT.

The rearrangement joins TRBV6-5 to TRBJ1-2; D may be TRBD1 (6 bases). V lost 5 bases to trimming and J lost 2 bases, with 9 bases between them. Looked up from germline, CDR1 is MNHEY and CDR2 is SVGAGI. There are 13 residues in the CDR3. In DNA form, the CDR3 reads TGTGCCAGCAGTGAAACAGGGAACTATGGCTACACCTTC. Its translation is CASSETGNYGYTF.

The chain couples TRBV9 to TRBJ2-3; TRBD1 agrees at 9 bases. The CDR3 extends over 20 amino acids. Germline V lookup: CDR1 SGDLS, CDR2 YYNGEE. Unmatched junction bases numbered 17, after V lost 3 bases and J lost 0 bases. In DNA, the CDR3 is TGTGCCAGCAGCGGGGGACAGGGTGTCGGTAGAGATCAAAGCACAGATACGCAGTATTTT. This translates into CASSGGQGVGRDQSTDTQYF. Full variable domain (missing parts from reference TRBV9 and TRBJ2-3): DSGVTQTPKHLITATGQRVTLRCSPRSGDLSVYWYQQSLDQGLQFLIQYYNGEERAKGNILERFSAQQFPDLHSELNLSSLELGDSALYFCASSGGQGVGRDQSTDTQYFGPGTRLTVL.

The chain combines TRBV9 with TRBJ2-7, with TRBD2 as a possible D gene (5 bases). CDR3 length: 14 residues. The germline gives CDR1 SGDLS, CDR2 YYNGEE. V dropped 0 bases and J dropped 0 bases, with 7 bases sitting between them. CDR3 nucleotides: TGTGCCAGCAGCGTAGTAGGGAGCTCCTACGAGCAGTACTTC. Its protein is CASSVVGSSYEQYF.

In DNA form, the CDR3 reads TGTGCCAGCAGCCTAGGGACTAGAGATGAGCAGTTCTTC. This translates into CASSLGTRDEQFF. The genes are TRBV7-6 and TRBJ2-1, with 8 bases lining up with TRBD2. The CDR3 has 13 amino acids. Germline CDR1 SGHVS, CDR2 FNYEAQ. Unmatched junction bases numbered 5, after V lost 5 bases and J lost 8 bases. Complete variable domain (other parts from reference TRBV7-6 and TRBJ2-1): GAGVSQSPRYKVTKRGQDVALRCDPISGHVSLYWYRQALGQGPEFLTYFNYEAQQDKSGLPNDRFSAERPEGSISTLTIQRTEQRDSAMYRCASSLGTRDEQFFGPGTRLTVL.

The chain has TRBV4-1 and TRBJ1-5; D gene ambiguous. Trimming pared 0 bases from V and 0 bases from J, leaving 6 bases between. The CDR3 totals 15 residues. Germline V gene lookup returns CDR1 MGHRA and CDR2 YSYEKL. CDR3 coding DNA: TGCGCCAGCAGCCAAGAAGATTATAGCAATCAGCCCCAGCATTTT. Translated: CASSQEDYSNQPQHF.

The chain couples TRBV9 to TRBJ1-3, with no clear D. The CDR3 sequence is 16 residues long. Germline V gene sequence: CDR1 SGDLS, CDR2 YYNGEE. V was trimmed by 4 bases and J by 0 bases, leaving 14 bases between them. CDR3 sequence (DNA): TGTGCCAGCAGCCCCCTCGGTGCTCGCTCTGGAAACACCATATATTTT. It is translated as CASSPLGARSGNTIYF.

The chain employs TRBV29-1 and TRBJ2-5; possibly TRBD1 or TRBD2 for D (5 bases each). Per germline, CDR1 SQVTM and CDR2 ANQGSEA. The V end lost 4 bases, the J end lost 5 bases, and 11 bases lay between the germline ends. This CDR3 has 12 residues. CDR3 nucleotide sequence: TGCAGCGTTGTCGGGGCGGAGGAGACCCAGTACTTC. This gives the protein CSVVGAEETQYF. The variable domain in full, completed from reference TRBV29-1 and TRBJ2-5, reads SAVISQKPSRDICQRGTSLTIQCQVDSQVTMMFWYRQQPGQSLTLIATANQGSEATYESGFVIDKFPISRPNLTFSTLTVSNMSPEDSSIYLCSVVGAEETQYFGPGTRLLVL.

The chain combines TRBV13 with TRBJ1-2; TRBD1 matches 8 bases. This CDR3 is 18 amino acids long. The germline CDR1 and CDR2 sequences are PRHDT and FYEKMQ (reference sequence). J was trimmed by 4 bases and V by 5 bases; bases with no gene match: 18. The CDR3 bases are TGTGCCAGCAGCCACTACTGGGGACAGGTTTACGGGGGCTATGGCTACACCTTC. Its translation: CASSHYWGQVYGGYGYTF.

The chain links TRBV20-1 to TRBJ2-1; D not certain. The CDR3 spans 11 residues. V shed 1 base and J shed 10 bases, with 8 bases lying between them. In germline, CDR1 is DFQATT, CDR2 SNEGSKA (reference sequence). The CDR3: CSARGVGEQFF. The CDR3 nucleotides read TGCAGTGCTAGAGGTGTCGGGGAGCAGTTCTTC.

The CDR3 sequence is CASSSQGLAGPNEQFF. The DNA for the CDR3 is TGTGCCAGCAGCTCGCAGGGACTAGCGGGGCCAAATGAGCAGTTCTTC. This chain links TRBV7-6 with TRBJ2-1; 13 nucleotides align to TRBD2. This CDR3 is built from 16 residues. Germline-derived CDR1 and CDR2 are SGHVS and FNYEAQ. Trimming took 4 bases from V and 7 from J; bases not matched to a gene: 7.

V gene TRBV29-1 combines with J gene TRBJ1-3; D not resolved. The CDR3 totals 11 residues. CDR1 is SQVTM and CDR2 is ANQGSEA in the germline V gene. V gave up 7 bases and J gave up 3 bases, with 7 bases separating them. The CDR3 nucleotides are TGCAGCGCCGCCGTTGGAAACACCATATATTTT. Protein: CSAAVGNTIYF.

The J gene is TRBJ1-1, the V gene TRBV5-6; TRBD1 aligns across 9 bases. Per germline, CDR1 SGHDT and CDR2 YYEEEE. This CDR3 contains 15 residues. V lost 1 base and J lost 5; bases outside the gene matches: 6. The CDR3 DNA follows: TGTGCCAGCAGCTTGACAGGGGGCGGTGGGACTGAAGCTTTCTTT. Its protein is CASSLTGGGGTEAFF. The full variable domain, with the rest looked up from reference TRBV5-6 and TRBJ1-1, is DAGVTQSPTHLIKTRGQQVTLRCSPKSGHDTVSWYQQALGQGPQFIFQYYEEEERQRGNFPDRFSGHQFPNYSSELNVNALLLGDSALYLCASSLTGGGGTEAFFGQGTRLTVV.

V is TRBV28 and J is TRBJ1-2; no firm D call. Germline lookup yields CDR1 MDHEN and CDR2 SYDVKM. CDR3 length equals 13 residues. V was cut by 2 bases and J by 0 bases, with 4 bases left in between. The CDR3 DNA reads as TGTGCCAGCAGTTTAGGCTCTAACTATGGCTACACCTTC. Amino acids: CASSLGSNYGYTF.

This clone was counted once. The CDR3 nucleotides are TGCAGCGTAGACGGGGAGGATGGGGTCACCGGGGAGCTGTTTTTT. Protein: CSVDGEDGVTGELFF. The rearrangement uses TRBV29-1 and TRBJ2-2; the D gene is possibly TRBD2 (6 bases). Germline CDR1 is SQVTM and CDR2 is ANQGSEA. The V end was cut by 6 bases, the J end by 4 bases, with 18 bases between. The CDR3 length is 15 residues.

V gene TRBV5-1 combines with J gene TRBJ2-7; perhaps TRBD1 as D (6 bases). The germline gives CDR1 SGHRS, CDR2 YFSETQ. This CDR3 has 16 amino acids. Between the trimmed V and J ends, which lost 2 bases and 6 bases, there was a span of 21 bases. The CDR3 loop is CASSLGSTTGFFEQYF. DNA for the CDR3: TGCGCCAGCAGCTTAGGTTCTACAACAGGGTTTTTCGAGCAGTACTTC.